This T cell receptor (beta chain) was recovered during a study of beta chain features in type 1 diabetes. Only a few counts were recorded for this clone. Its antigen is still unknown. The investigators reverse transcribed all of the isolated RNA, so they sequenced expressed TCRB transcripts. Measured with immunoSEQ multiplex PCR; TCRdb has only the in-frame clones, and not every one. The sample includes hundreds of thousands of clones, roughly 13% of them seen just once. Study results and limitations: There was a moderate but significant shortening of TCRB CDR3s in all four CD4+ subsets of Type 1 diabetes patients.

There are 14 residues in the CDR3. Germline assignment: CDR1 ENHRY and CDR2 SYGVKD. The V end was cut by 2 bases, the J end by 0 bases, with 7 bases between. The chain has TRBV10-3 and TRBJ1-1; no definite D call. This TCR was sampled from a man younger than 30 with type 1 diabetes. Sequencing was done on a sample of naive CD4+ T cells from blood. CDR3 sequence: CAISETQMNTEAFF. DNA of the CDR3: TGTGCCATCAGTGAGACCCAAATGAACACTGAAGCTTTCTTT.